Each of the 18 T cell receptor beta chains below was sequenced from the same sample in a study of metastatic and nonmetastatic thyroid tumors. With MiXCR, TCRdb called clones anew from the PCR reads. The sample shows more than 8,500 clones, over 9.5% of them seen only once. Prior to thyroid surgery, none of the patients had received any treatment. The sequencing input was tumor tissue. These receptor sequences come from a female donor with papillary thyroid cancer or a benign thyroid nodule (not recorded which). Some clones in this sample may be carry-over from other donors' samples.

This clone was observed many times. The chain combines TRBV20-1 with TRBJ2-4, with D possibly TRBD1 on 5 matching bases. The CDR3 runs to 16 residues. Germline-derived CDR1 and CDR2 are DFQATT and SNEGSKA (reference sequence). V dropped 6 bases and J dropped 1 base, with 19 bases sitting between them. For the CDR3, the DNA is TGCAGTGCACCAGTAACCAGGGCAACTGCCAAAAACATTCAGTACTTC. It encodes CSAPVTRATAKNIQYF.

This clone was detected ten times or more. Different DNA sequences within this sample yield the same CDR3. The V and J genes are TRBV4-1 and TRBJ1-5; D gene ambiguous. The germline gives CDR1 MGHRA, CDR2 YSYEKL. The CDR3 spans 13 residues. The ends were cut back, 0 bases at V and 5 bases at J, with 5 bases in the middle. This CDR3 is CASSQDYDQPQHF. Here the CDR3 DNA reads TGCGCCAGCAGCCAAGATTATGATCAGCCCCAGCATTTT.

The gene calls are TRBV11-2 and TRBJ2-5; D is tentatively TRBD1 or TRBD2 (6 bases each). Trimming removed 5 bases at V and 5 bases at J, with 9 bases between. This CDR3 is built from 12 residues. Germline CDR1 SGHAT, CDR2 FQNNGV. The CDR3 here is CASSGGQETQYF. The CDR3 DNA follows: TGTGCCAGCAGCGGGGGGCAGGAGACCCAGTACTTC. The full variable domain, with the rest looked up from reference TRBV11-2 and TRBJ2-5, is EAGVAQSPRYKIIEKRQSVAFWCNPISGHATLYWYQQILGQGPKLLIQFQNNGVVDDSQLPKDRFSAERLKGVDSTLKIQPAKLEDSAVYLCASSGGQETQYFGPGTRLLVL.

This clone was seen repeatedly, ten times or more. The chain joins TRBV20-1 to TRBJ2-3; 12 bases fit TRBD2. This CDR3 region has 19 residues. The ends lost 0 bases at V and 0 bases at J; junction bases unmatched: 10. Germline CDR1 is DFQATT and CDR2 is SNEGSKA (reference sequence). CDR3 bases: TGCAGTGCTAGAGATATTATGGGACTAGCGGGTTTAAGCACAGATACGCAGTATTTT. The encoded protein is CSARDIMGLAGLSTDTQYF.

This clone was observed a handful of times. A read error may account for a junction end that differs from germline. The rearrangement joins TRBV6-5 to TRBJ1-5, with D unclear. Germline assignment: CDR1 MNHEY and CDR2 SVGAGI. The CDR3 is made up of 15 amino acids. The CDR3 protein is CASSYTGNSNLPQNF. As DNA, the CDR3 is TGTGCCAGCAGTTACACCGGGAATAGCAATCTGCCCCAGAATTTT.

At least ten counts were recorded for this clone. The chain has TRBV11-3 and TRBJ1-1, with D perhaps TRBD1 (5 bases). V was cut by 3 bases and J by 0 bases, with 5 bases left in between. Germline V gene lookup returns CDR1 SGHNT and CDR2 YENEEA. This CDR3 has 13 residues. CDR3 bases: TGTGCCAGCAGCTTGGGGGTGAACACTGAAGCTTTCTTT. Its translation: CASSLGVNTEAFF.

The V call is TRBV2, the J call TRBJ1-6, with a possible D match to TRBD1 (5 bases). Trimming removed 1 base at V and 10 bases at J, with 11 bases between. The CDR3 totals 14 residues. The germline V gene has CDR1 SNHLY and CDR2 FYNNEI. CDR3 amino acids: CASSEGVGVSPLHF. In DNA, the CDR3 is TGTGCCAGCAGTGAAGGGGTGGGGGTCTCACCCCTCCACTTT.

The chain employs TRBV6-2 or TRBV6-3 and TRBJ2-7, with 7 bases matching TRBD1. CDR3 length equals 14 residues. V gave up 4 bases and J gave up 4 bases; unmatched junction bases: 7. Germline CDR1 is MNHEY and CDR2 is SVGEGT. The CDR3 sequence is CASSFLTGHYEQYF. The CDR3 DNA follows: TGTGCCAGCAGTTTTCTGACAGGGCATTACGAGCAGTACTTC.

This chain joins TRBV28 and TRBJ1-5, with D possibly being TRBD1 (6 bases). V was cut by 2 bases and J by 6 bases, with 11 bases left in between. Germline V gives CDR1 MDHEN, CDR2 SYDVKM. The length of the CDR3 is 14 residues. The CDR3 region is CASSLIQGGQPQHF. In nucleotides, the CDR3 is TGTGCCAGCAGTTTAATACAGGGAGGTCAGCCCCAGCATTTT.

This clone was observed a single time. One end of the junction is discordant with germline, which a read error may explain. The CDR3, as DNA: TGTGCCAGCAGCAACACCGACAGGGGGATTGGGACTGAAACTTTCTTT. It is translated as CASSNTDRGIGTETFF. The chain combines TRBV5-6 with TRBJ1-1; TRBD1 matches 9 bases. CDR3 size: 16 residues. Germline V gene lookup returns CDR1 SGHDT and CDR2 YYEEEE.

This clone counts as medium-sized. The gene calls are TRBV2 and TRBJ1-1, with TRBD1 identical over 7 bases. The V segment lost 7 bases and the J segment 2 bases; nucleotides outside the gene matches: 4. The germline V gene has CDR1 SNHLY and CDR2 FYNNEI. The CDR3 loop spans 13 amino acids. The CDR3, as DNA: TGTGCCAGCAACTCAGGGGGTAACACTGAAGCTTTCTTT. It specifies CASNSGGNTEAFF.

This clone was observed many times. The chain has TRBV18 and TRBJ2-3; TRBD2 agrees at 7 bases. J gave up 3 bases and V 3 bases, and 9 bases lay outside the gene matches. Germline CDR1 KGHSH, CDR2 LQKENI. The CDR3 extends over 16 amino acids. This chain's CDR3 is CASSPSPPGGTDTQYF. For the CDR3, the DNA is TGTGCCAGCTCACCGAGTCCCCCGGGAGGAACAGATACGCAGTATTTT.

Sample share makes this clone medium-sized. This chain links TRBV10-2 with TRBJ1-1, with D possibly TRBD1 on 6 matching bases. Trimming took 7 bases from V and 2 from J, leaving 11 bases between them. From germline, CDR1 is WSHSY and CDR2 SAAADI. This CDR3 spans 13 amino acids. The CDR3 DNA reads as TGCGCCAGCACTGAACAGGGTAACACTGAAGCTTTCTTT. Translated: CASTEQGNTEAFF.

A word on this clone: An end of the junction differs from the germline gene, which may be a read error. This chain joins TRBV7-7 and TRBJ2-1; perhaps TRBD2 as D (6 bases). The CDR3 has 17 residues. CDR1 is SSHAT, CDR2 FNYEAQ, per germline (reference sequence). In nucleotides, the CDR3 is TGTGCTAGCATCCCAGGAGGCGGACTATCGGGCTACAATGAGCAGTTCTTC. This encodes CASIPGGGLSGYNEQFF.

The genes are TRBV6-4 and TRBJ2-7, with TRBD2 identical over 7 bases. The CDR3 extends over 14 amino acids. CDR1 is MRHNA, CDR2 SNTAGT, per germline. V shed 7 bases and J 6 bases; nucleotides not matched to a gene: 12. The CDR3 here is CASTNDGGRVEQYV. As DNA, the CDR3 is TGTGCCAGCACTAACGATGGGGGGAGGGTCGAGCAGTACGTC.

By frequency in the sample, this clone is medium-sized (0.01 to 0.1%). V and J are TRBV27 and TRBJ2-3; the match to TRBD2 covers 10 bases. The V gene end was trimmed by 5 bases and the J gene end by 1 base; junction bases not matched to a gene: 6. The CDR3 is made up of 16 amino acids. Germline loops: CDR1 MNHEY, CDR2 SMNVEV (reference sequence). This CDR3 is CASSGIGLAGTDTQYF. The CDR3 coding sequence is TGTGCCAGCAGTGGAATTGGACTAGCGGGCACAGATACGCAGTATTTT.

This clone was counted many times. The chain recombines TRBV9 with TRBJ2-1, with TRBD2 matching 9 bases. The CDR3 consists of 15 residues. Germline lookup yields CDR1 SGDLS and CDR2 YYNGEE. The V gene end was trimmed by 0 bases and the J gene end by 6 bases; junction bases not matched to a gene: 4. In DNA, the CDR3 is TGTGCCAGCAGCGTAGGATTAGCGGGAGCCAATGAGCAGTTCTTC. This sequence encodes CASSVGLAGANEQFF.

By proportion, this clone is medium-sized. The J gene is TRBJ1-5, the V gene TRBV6-1; TRBD1 is a possible D gene (6 bases). This CDR3 is built from 13 residues. CDR1 MNHNS and CDR2 SASEGT come from the germline V gene. V lost 5 bases and J lost 5, with 10 bases in between. CDR3 protein: CASSSRGDQPQHF. As DNA, the CDR3 is TGTGCCAGCAGTTCCAGGGGAGATCAGCCCCAGCATTTT.